One and the same sample provided the 21 T cell receptor beta chains below, sequenced in a study of PD-L1 blockade in urothelial cancer. Method: immunoSEQ multiplex PCR; TCRdb's copy keeps in-frame clones and lacks some. Of roughly 29,000 clones listed, roughly 80% are singletons. Regarding time point: peripheral blood 6 weeks after treatment start. Here the sequenced sample was PBMCs, taken around atezolizumab (anti-PD-L1) treatment. The receptors stem from a man between 65 and 80 years old with urothelial cancer.

J is TRBJ2-7 and V is TRBV10-2; 13 bases are a match to TRBD2. Germline V gene sequence: CDR1 WSHSY, CDR2 SAAADI. The CDR3 has 13 residues. Trimming removed 9 bases from V and 3 bases from J; junction bases left unmatched: 2. The CDR3 is CASRLAGGYEQYF. CDR3 coding DNA: TGCGCCAGTCGACTAGCGGGAGGCTACGAGCAGTACTTC.

The chain couples TRBV7-6 to TRBJ1-1; D gene uncertain. The CDR3 is 14 residues long. CDR1 is SGHVS and CDR2 is FNYEAQ in the germline V gene. The V end lost 1 base, the J end lost 1 base, and 7 bases lay between the germline ends. CDR3 sequence: CASSLVRGNTEAFF. In nucleotides, the CDR3 is TGTGCCAGCAGCTTAGTAAGAGGGAACACTGAAGCTTTCTTT. Full variable domain (remainder filled in from reference TRBV7-6 and TRBJ1-1): GAGVSQSPRYKVTKRGQDVALRCDPISGHVSLYWYRQALGQGPEFLTYFNYEAQQDKSGLPNDRFSAERPEGSISTLTIQRTEQRDSAMYRCASSLVRGNTEAFFGQGTRLTVV.

The V gene is TRBV5-1, the J gene TRBJ1-1; TRBD1 might be the D (6 bases). Per germline, CDR1 SGHRS and CDR2 YFSETQ. The CDR3 consists of 17 residues. Trimming cost V 0 bases and J 6 bases, with 21 bases left between them. The CDR3 DNA reads as TGCGCCAGCAGCTTGGGTCTTTTCCCAAACAGGGCGCCTGAAGCTTTCTTT. Its translation: CASSLGLFPNRAPEAFF.

The V call is TRBV2, the J call TRBJ2-5, with D perhaps TRBD1 (5 bases). Trimming pared 0 bases from V and 5 bases from J, leaving 16 bases between. The CDR3 has 16 residues. Per the germline V gene, CDR1 is SNHLY and CDR2 is FYNNEI. CDR3 sequence (DNA): TGTGCCAGCAGTGAAGCAAGGGGCGCGGAAGACGAGACCCAGTACTTC. Amino acid sequence: CASSEARGAEDETQYF.

This clone is a singleton in its sample. This sequence joins TRBV21-1 and TRBJ1-1; TRBD1, as called in the table, went unchecked against the DNA. TRBV21-1 is shown as a pseudogene. CDR3 length: 14 amino acids. The CDR3 loop is CASSSLRDSHEAFF. The CDR3 DNA sequence: TGTGCCAGCAGCAGCCTTCGGGACAGCCATGAAGCTTTCTTT.

The J gene is TRBJ1-2, the V gene TRBV30; TRBD1 matches at 10 bases. V lost 3 bases to trimming and J lost 5 bases; unmatched junction nucleotides: 9. In germline, CDR1 is GTSNPN, CDR2 SVGIG (reference sequence). This CDR3 comprises 15 residues. CDR3 nucleotide sequence: TGTGCCTGGAGGGGGACAGGGGAGCAACTTTATGGCTACACCTTC. Amino acids: CAWRGTGEQLYGYTF.

V is TRBV19 and J is TRBJ2-7; the D gene is possibly TRBD1 (5 bases). Germline values: CDR1 LNHDA, CDR2 SQIVND (reference sequence). The CDR3 covers 13 residues. V was trimmed by 3 bases and J by 5 bases, leaving 11 bases between them. The CDR3 is CASSIRVSNEQYF. Written as DNA, the CDR3 is TGTGCCAGTAGTATCAGGGTTTCCAACGAGCAGTACTTC. Variable domain in full (rest from reference TRBV19 and TRBJ2-7): DGGITQSPKYLFRKEGQNVTLSCEQNLNHDAMYWYRQDPGQGLRLIYYSQIVNDFQKGDIAEGYSVSREKKESFPLTVTSAQKNPTAFYLCASSIRVSNEQYFGPGTRLTVT.

The rearrangement uses TRBV5-1 and TRBJ2-3, with TRBD2 matching over 7 bases. The CDR3 consists of 13 residues. The V gene's germline CDR1 is SGHRS and CDR2 YFSETQ. The J segment lost 6 bases and the V segment lost 4 bases, leaving 5 bases of the junction unmatched. The CDR3 DNA sequence: TGCGCCAGCAGCCCAGGGACTACTGATACGCAGTATTTT. Translation: CASSPGTTDTQYF.

Here the CDR3 DNA reads TGTGCCAGCAGACGTAATGGGCCCGGGGAGCTGTTTTTT. Translating it yields CASRRNGPGELFF. The chain carries TRBV28 and TRBJ2-2, with D uncertain. The ends were cut back, 6 bases at V and 6 bases at J, with 11 bases in the middle. Per germline, CDR1 MDHEN and CDR2 SYDVKM. This CDR3 comprises 13 residues.

V gene TRBV10-3 combines with J gene TRBJ2-1, with D unresolved. Germline lookup yields CDR1 ENHRY and CDR2 SYGVKD. The CDR3 sequence is 14 residues long. V lost 3 bases and J 3 bases, leaving 9 bases between the germline ends. The DNA for the CDR3 is TGTGCCATCAGTGAAACCAGCGACTACAATGAGCAGTTCTTC. It encodes CAISETSDYNEQFF.

The chain links TRBV18 to TRBJ2-1; possible D gene TRBD2, 5 bases. The V and J ends lost 4 bases and 3 bases respectively, with 10 bases between them. Germline V CDR1 and CDR2: KGHSH, LQKENI. This CDR3 region has 14 residues. In DNA form, the CDR3 reads TGTGCCAGCTCACGGTACGGGGACTACAATGAGCAGTTCTTC. This gives the protein CASSRYGDYNEQFF.

This chain uses TRBV5-6 with TRBJ1-1, with D hard to call. Trimming took off 3 bases at V and 4 bases at J, with 13 bases between the two ends. CDR3 length: 14 amino acids. Germline CDR1 SGHDT, CDR2 YYEEEE. CDR3 in amino acids: CASSWRRGATEAFF. The CDR3 region has the DNA TGTGCCAGCAGCTGGAGGCGCGGAGCCACTGAAGCTTTCTTT.

The rearrangement uses TRBV7-2 and TRBJ1-5, with D unclear. This CDR3 has 13 amino acids. Germline CDR1 is SGHTA and CDR2 is FQGNSA. Trimming left V 4 bases short and J 2 bases short, with 6 bases between. CDR3 loop: CASSSSGNQPQHF. Written as DNA, the CDR3 is TGTGCCAGCAGCTCCTCTGGCAATCAGCCCCAGCATTTT.

V and J are TRBV6-1 and TRBJ1-4, with 7 bases identical to TRBD1. The CDR3 extends over 15 amino acids. CDR1 and CDR2 from the germline V gene are MNHNS and SASEGT. Losses at the gene ends were 4 bases for V and 2 bases for J; bases not matched to a gene: 4. Here the CDR3 reads CASSGQGRTNEKLFF. CDR3 DNA: TGTGCCAGCAGTGGACAGGGTAGGACTAATGAAAAACTGTTTTTT.

J is TRBJ1-1 and V is TRBV7-8; D remains ambiguous. V dropped 5 bases and J dropped 1 base, with 20 bases sitting between them. Germline-derived CDR1 and CDR2 are SGHVS and FQNEAQ. The CDR3 extends over 17 amino acids. In DNA form, the CDR3 reads TGTGCCAGCAGCGCTACGTTGCCAACTTCAAAGAACACTGAAGCTTTCTTT. This encodes CASSATLPTSKNTEAFF.

The chain uses TRBV15 and TRBJ2-1, with 8 nucleotides matching TRBD1. Per germline, CDR1 LNHNV and CDR2 YYDKDF (reference sequence). This CDR3 is built from 17 residues. J lost 2 bases, V lost 0 bases, and 6 bases had no gene match. The CDR3 is CATSRDRGLVTYNEQFF. The CDR3 DNA sequence: TGTGCCACCAGCAGAGACAGGGGGCTTGTAACCTACAATGAGCAGTTCTTC.

The rearrangement links TRBV28 to TRBJ1-4; perhaps TRBD1 as D (5 bases). Germline V CDR1 and CDR2: MDHEN, SYDVKM. The CDR3 extends over 15 amino acids. Trimming took off 2 bases at V and 8 bases at J, with 15 bases between the two ends. Here the CDR3 reads CASSLRLGVEEKLFF. The CDR3 nucleotides read TGTGCCAGCAGTTTACGGTTAGGGGTTGAAGAAAAACTGTTTTTT.

V usage is TRBV19 and J usage is TRBJ2-5, with 7 nucleotides matching TRBD2. The germline V gene has CDR1 LNHDA and CDR2 SQIVND (reference sequence). The CDR3 is made up of 16 amino acids. V was pared by 5 bases and J by 9 bases, with 18 bases of the junction left unmatched. The CDR3 DNA follows: TGTGCCAGTAGTTCTCGGACGCCCAGTGGGGGGGAGGCCCAGTACTTC. This sequence encodes CASSSRTPSGGEAQYF.

The CDR3 region has the DNA TGTGCCAGCAGCTACAGACAGGGCTCCTACAATGAGCAGTTCTTC. It yields the protein CASSYRQGSYNEQFF. The V and J genes are TRBV7-9 and TRBJ2-1; 7 bases map to TRBD1. CDR1 and CDR2 from the germline V gene are SEHNR and FQNEAQ (reference sequence). J gave up 0 bases and V 4 bases, and 3 bases lay outside the gene matches. The CDR3 has 15 residues. Drawing the rest from reference TRBV7-9 and TRBJ2-1, the complete variable domain is DTGVSQNPRHKITKRGQNVTFRCDPISEHNRLYWYRQTLGQGPEFLTYFQNEAQLEKSRLLSDRFSAERPKGSFSTLEIQRTEQGDSAMYLCASSYRQGSYNEQFFGPGTRLTVL.

This rearrangement joins TRBV25-1 to TRBJ2-3, with D perhaps TRBD1 (5 bases). The CDR3 runs 16 residues. V lost 0 bases, J lost 4 bases, and 14 bases lay in between. Germline V CDR1 and CDR2: MGHDK, SYGVNS. For the CDR3, the DNA is TGTGCCAGCAGTGAATATTTCAGGGCAATATCAGATACGCAGTATTTT. It encodes CASSEYFRAISDTQYF. The full variable domain, with the rest looked up from reference TRBV25-1 and TRBJ2-3, is EADIYQTPRYLVIGTGKKITLECSQTMGHDKMYWYQQDPGMELHLIHYSYGVNSTEKGDLSSESTVSRIRTEHFPLTLESARPSHTSQYLCASSEYFRAISDTQYFGPGTRLTVL.

About this clone itself: A clone one base away is much larger, so this may be a read error. Other DNA sequences in the sample encode the same CDR3. The chain joins TRBV6-5 to TRBJ1-2, with 7 bases that match TRBD1. The CDR3 has 13 residues. Germline assignment: CDR1 MNHEY and CDR2 SVGAGI. The CDR3 coding sequence is TGCGCCAGCAGGGAACAGGGGTTGGCTGGCTACACCTTC. This codes for CASREQGLAGYTF.